A single sample gave rise to the 8 T cell receptor beta chains below, sequenced in a study of identifying expanded T cells in peripheral blood. Repertoires were generated with immunoSEQ multiplex PCR, while TCRdb's copy carries only in-frame clones and drops some. Among 90,000 to 100,000 clones listed, approximately 88% were seen once. The sequencing sample was made of blood. The receptor set was obtained from a person aged 18 to 70 in good health.

The J gene is TRBJ2-2, the V gene TRBV15; possibly TRBD1 for D (6 bases). V lost 5 bases, J lost 0 bases, and 19 bases lay in between. This CDR3 contains 18 residues. Germline assignment: CDR1 LNHNV and CDR2 YYDKDF (reference sequence). CDR3 sequence reads: CATSRYRQDLANTGELFF. The CDR3 DNA sequence: TGTGCCACCAGCCGATACCGACAGGACCTCGCGAACACCGGGGAGCTGTTTTTT.

The chain uses TRBV6-6 and TRBJ1-4; tentatively, D is TRBD1 (5 bases). Germline V gives CDR1 MNHNY, CDR2 SVGAGI (reference sequence). The CDR3 runs to 14 residues. V was trimmed by 6 bases and J by 7 bases, leaving 15 bases between them. This chain's CDR3 is CASRKRDGSEKLFF. DNA for the CDR3: TGTGCCAGCAGAAAACGGGACGGCTCTGAAAAACTGTTTTTT.

J is TRBJ2-1 and V is TRBV7-2; tentative D call: TRBD1 (6 bases). Germline-derived CDR1 and CDR2 are SGHTA and FQGNSA. The V end lost 10 bases, the J end lost 2 bases, and 12 bases lay between the germline ends. The CDR3 runs 13 residues. CDR3 in amino acids: CATSGAAYNEQFF. In nucleotides, the CDR3 is TGTGCCACCTCAGGGGCAGCCTACAATGAGCAGTTCTTC.

The gene calls are TRBV4-2 and TRBJ1-1; D is possibly TRBD1 (5 bases). Trimming shortened V by 0 bases and J by 7 bases, and 12 bases separated the two germline ends. Germline V gene sequence: CDR1 LGHNA, CDR2 YNFKEQ. This CDR3 is 14 amino acids long. CDR3 protein: CASSQDFRDGEAFF. CDR3 coding DNA: TGTGCCAGCAGCCAAGATTTCCGGGACGGTGAAGCTTTCTTT.

This chain connects TRBV15 to TRBJ2-1; perhaps TRBD2 as D (6 bases). The ends were cut back, 0 bases at V and 12 bases at J, with 12 bases in the middle. Looked up from germline, CDR1 is LNHNV and CDR2 is YYDKDF (reference sequence). CDR3 length: 13 amino acids. This CDR3 is CATSRDKRATQFF. CDR3 coding DNA: TGTGCCACCAGCAGAGATAAGCGGGCGACGCAGTTCTTC.

CDR3 amino acids: CASSIQVFWYEQYF. CDR3 DNA: TGTGCCAGTAGTATACAGGTTTTTTGGTACGAGCAGTACTTC. V and J are TRBV19 and TRBJ2-7; D is unclear. The CDR3 is made up of 14 amino acids. V lost 2 bases, J lost 4 bases, and 12 bases lay in between. Germline V gives CDR1 LNHDA, CDR2 SQIVND (reference sequence).

The rearrangement joins TRBV7-9 to TRBJ2-1; D possibly corresponds to TRBD1 (5 bases). With 1 base removed from V and 7 bases from J, the gap between germline ends came to 14 bases. The CDR3 runs to 15 residues. Germline V gives CDR1 SEHNR, CDR2 FQNEAQ (reference sequence). The CDR3 reads CASSLGRPPGNEQFF. The DNA for the CDR3 is TGTGCCAGCAGCTTAGGACGACCCCCAGGGAATGAGCAGTTCTTC.

The chain has TRBV5-1 and TRBJ2-5; TRBD2 might be the D (5 bases). This CDR3 has 16 residues. CDR1 is SGHRS, CDR2 YFSETQ, per germline. V dropped 0 bases and J dropped 1 base, with 13 bases sitting between them. CDR3 nucleotide sequence: TGCGCCAGCAGCTTGGCCGGAATAGCGATCCAAGAGACCCAGTACTTC. This translates into CASSLAGIAIQETQYF.